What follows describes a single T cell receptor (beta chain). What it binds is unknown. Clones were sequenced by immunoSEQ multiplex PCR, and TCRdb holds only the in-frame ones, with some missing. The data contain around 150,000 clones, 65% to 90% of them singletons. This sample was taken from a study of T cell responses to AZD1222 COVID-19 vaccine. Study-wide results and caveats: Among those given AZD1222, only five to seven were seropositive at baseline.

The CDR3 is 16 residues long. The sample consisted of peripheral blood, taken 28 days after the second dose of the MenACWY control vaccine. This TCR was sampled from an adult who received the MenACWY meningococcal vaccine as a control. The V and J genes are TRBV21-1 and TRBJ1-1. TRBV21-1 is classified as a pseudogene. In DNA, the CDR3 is TGTGCCAGCAGCAAGGGGGGCGGCAGTTCGAACACTGAAGCTTTCTTT. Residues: CASSKGGGSSNTEAFF.